The T cell receptor beta chain described here comes from a study of blood T cell repertoires in COVID-19. The V and J ends lost 0 bases and 14 bases, in that order; junction bases with no gene match: 16. Germline CDR1 reads SGDLS; CDR2 reads YYNGEE. This CDR3 has 15 residues. Data came from immunoSEQ multiplex PCR; TCRdb stores just in-frame clones and leaves some out. Among around 250,000 clones listed, about 82% were seen once. This sequence originates from a woman aged 45-65 years who had recovered from COVID-19. Sequenced input: PBMCs or T cells enriched from blood (not recorded which). This chain joins TRBV9 and TRBJ1-2; 7 bases agree with TRBD1. This CDR3 is CASSVAPRAGTVRTF. In DNA, the CDR3 is TGTGCCAGCAGCGTAGCCCCCCGGGCTGGGACAGTCCGGACCTTC.